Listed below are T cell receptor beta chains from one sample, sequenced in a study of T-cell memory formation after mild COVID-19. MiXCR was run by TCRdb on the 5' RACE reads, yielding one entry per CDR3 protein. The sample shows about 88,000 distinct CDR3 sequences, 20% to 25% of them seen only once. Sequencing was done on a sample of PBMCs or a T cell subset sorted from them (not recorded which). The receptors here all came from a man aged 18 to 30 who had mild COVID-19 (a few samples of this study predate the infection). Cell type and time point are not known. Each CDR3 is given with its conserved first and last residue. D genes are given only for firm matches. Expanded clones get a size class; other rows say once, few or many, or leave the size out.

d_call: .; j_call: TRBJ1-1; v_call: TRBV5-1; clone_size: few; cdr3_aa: CASTRTDMNTEAFF; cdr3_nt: TGCGCCAGCACCCGGACAGACATGAACACTGAAGCTTTCTTT
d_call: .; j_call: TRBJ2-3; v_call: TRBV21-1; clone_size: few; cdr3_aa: CASSKVGRTDTQYF; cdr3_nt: TGTGCCAGCAGCAAAGTCGGACGCACAGATACGCAGTATTTT
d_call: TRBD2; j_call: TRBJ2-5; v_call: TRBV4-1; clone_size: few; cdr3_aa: CASSQDLSGGQETQYF; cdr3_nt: TGCGCCAGCAGCCAAGATCTTAGCGGGGGGCAAGAGACCCAGTACTTC
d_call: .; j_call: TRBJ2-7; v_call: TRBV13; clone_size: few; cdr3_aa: CASSFGLGGYEQYF; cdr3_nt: TGTGCCAGCAGCTTCGGACTAGGGGGGTACGAGCAGTACTTC
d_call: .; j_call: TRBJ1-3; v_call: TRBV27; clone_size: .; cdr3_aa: CASSAGTGNTIYF; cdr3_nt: TGTGCCAGCAGTGCAGGGACTGGAAACACCATATATTTT
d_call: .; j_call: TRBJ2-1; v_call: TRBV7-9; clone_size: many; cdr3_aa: CAHSPSAEQFF; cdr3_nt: TGTGCCCATTCTCCCAGTGCTGAGCAGTTCTTC
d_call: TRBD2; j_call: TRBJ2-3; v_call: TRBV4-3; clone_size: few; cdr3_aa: CASSQVGSGGSDTQYF; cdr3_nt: TGCGCCAGCAGCCAAGTGGGTAGCGGGGGATCAGATACGCAGTATTTT
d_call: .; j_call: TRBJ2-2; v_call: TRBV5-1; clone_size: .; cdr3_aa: CASPKENTGELFF; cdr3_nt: TGCGCCAGCCCGAAAGAGAACACCGGGGAGCTGTTTTTT
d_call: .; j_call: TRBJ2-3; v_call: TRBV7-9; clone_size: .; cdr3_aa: CASSLIDSGTDTQYF; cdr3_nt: TGTGCCAGCAGCTTGATCGACAGCGGGACAGATACGCAGTATTTT
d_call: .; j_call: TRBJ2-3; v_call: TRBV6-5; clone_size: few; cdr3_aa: CASSARIMDTQYF; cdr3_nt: TGTGCCAGCAGCGCTAGAATTATGGATACGCAGTATTTT
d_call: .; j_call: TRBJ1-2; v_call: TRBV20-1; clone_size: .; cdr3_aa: CSAAIMANYGYTF; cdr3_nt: TGCAGTGCTGCTATCATGGCTAACTATGGCTACACCTTC
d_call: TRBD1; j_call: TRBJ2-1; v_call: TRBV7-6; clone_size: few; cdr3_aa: CASSPGQGVQFF; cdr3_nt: TGTGCCAGCAGCCCTGGACAGGGCGTCCAATTCTTC
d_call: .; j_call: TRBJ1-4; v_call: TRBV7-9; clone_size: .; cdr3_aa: CASRPLKVGRGEKLFF; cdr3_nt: TGTGCCAGCAGGCCCCTCAAGGTCGGTCGTGGTGAAAAACTGTTTTTT
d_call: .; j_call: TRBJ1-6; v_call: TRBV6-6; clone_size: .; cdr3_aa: CASSYGWTYYNSPLHF; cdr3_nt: TGTGCCAGCAGTTACGGCTGGACCTACTATAATTCACCCCTCCACTTT
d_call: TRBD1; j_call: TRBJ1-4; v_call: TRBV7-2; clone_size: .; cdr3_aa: CASSTTGGSTNEKLFF; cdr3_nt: TGTGCCAGCAGCACGACAGGGGGCTCTACTAATGAAAAACTGTTTTTT
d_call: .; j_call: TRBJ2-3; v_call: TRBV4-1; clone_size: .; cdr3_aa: CASSFRGLADTDTQYF; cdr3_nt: TGCGCCAGCAGCTTTCGGGGGCTAGCGGACACAGATACGCAGTATTTT
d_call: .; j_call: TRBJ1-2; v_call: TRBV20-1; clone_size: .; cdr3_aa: CSASDGYTF; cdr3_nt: TGCAGTGCTAGTGATGGCTACACCTTC
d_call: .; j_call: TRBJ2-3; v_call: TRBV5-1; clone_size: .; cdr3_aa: CASSFNSDTQYF; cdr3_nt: TGCGCCAGCAGCTTCAACTCAGATACGCAGTATTTT
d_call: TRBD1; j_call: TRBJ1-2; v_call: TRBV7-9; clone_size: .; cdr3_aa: CASSFGTGGHGYTF; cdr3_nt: TGTGCCAGCAGCTTCGGGACAGGGGGCCATGGCTACACCTTC
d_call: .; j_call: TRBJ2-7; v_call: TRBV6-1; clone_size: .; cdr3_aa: CASSEYGFRPYEQYF; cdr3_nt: TGTGCCAGCAGTGAATACGGATTTCGCCCCTACGAGCAGTACTTC
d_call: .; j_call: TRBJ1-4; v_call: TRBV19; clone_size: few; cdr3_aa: CASRRVSTTNEKLFF; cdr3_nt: TGTGCCAGTAGGCGGGTGTCGACAACTAATGAAAAACTGTTTTTT
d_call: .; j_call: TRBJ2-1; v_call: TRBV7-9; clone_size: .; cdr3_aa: CASSLAGAGQFF; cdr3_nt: TGTGCCAGCAGCTTAGCGGGAGCGGGGCAGTTCTTC
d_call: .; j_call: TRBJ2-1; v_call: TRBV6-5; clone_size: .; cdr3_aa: CASSYSPTSPGIEQFF; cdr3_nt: TGTGCCAGCAGTTACTCCCCCACGTCCCCAGGGATTGAGCAGTTCTTC
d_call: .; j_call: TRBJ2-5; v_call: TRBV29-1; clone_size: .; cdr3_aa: CSVEEGGQETQYF; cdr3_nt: TGCAGCGTTGAAGAGGGGGGCCAAGAGACCCAGTACTTC
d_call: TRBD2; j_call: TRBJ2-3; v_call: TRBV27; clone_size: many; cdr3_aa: CASSLNPAGGPNTQYF; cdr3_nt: TGTGCCAGCAGTTTAAATCCAGCGGGGGGGCCAAATACGCAGTATTTT
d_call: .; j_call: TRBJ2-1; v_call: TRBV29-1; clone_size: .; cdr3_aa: CSARLNEQFF; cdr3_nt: TGCAGCGCCCGACTCAATGAGCAGTTCTTC
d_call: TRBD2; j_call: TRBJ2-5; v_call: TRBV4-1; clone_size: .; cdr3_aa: CASSQPTSVQETQYF; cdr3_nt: TGCGCCAGCAGCCAACCTACTAGCGTTCAAGAGACCCAGTACTTC
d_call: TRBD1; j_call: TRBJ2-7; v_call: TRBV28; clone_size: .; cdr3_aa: CASSPTGYSYEQYF; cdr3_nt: TGTGCCAGCAGCCCGACAGGGTACTCCTACGAGCAGTACTTC
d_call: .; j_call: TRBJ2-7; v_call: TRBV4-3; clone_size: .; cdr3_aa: CASSQGQVGYEQYF; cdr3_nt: TGCGCCAGCAGCCAAGGGCAGGTAGGCTACGAGCAGTACTTC
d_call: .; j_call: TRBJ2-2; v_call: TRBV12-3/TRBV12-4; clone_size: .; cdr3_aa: CASYKTGELFF; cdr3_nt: TGTGCCAGCTACAAAACCGGGGAGCTGTTTTTT
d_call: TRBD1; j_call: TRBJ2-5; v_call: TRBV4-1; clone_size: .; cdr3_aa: CASSQEVRGLGETQYF; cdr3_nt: TGCGCCAGCAGCCAAGAAGTCAGGGGGCTTGGGGAGACCCAGTACTTC
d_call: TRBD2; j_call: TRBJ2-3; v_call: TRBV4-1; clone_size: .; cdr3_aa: CASSQVPPTSGSDTQYF; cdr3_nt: TGCGCCAGCAGCCAAGTGCCCCCGACTAGCGGGTCAGATACGCAGTATTTT
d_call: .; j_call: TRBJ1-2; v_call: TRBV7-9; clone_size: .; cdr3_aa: CASSFTRDTGGGYTF; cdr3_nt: TGTGCCAGCAGCTTTACGCGGGACACAGGAGGCGGCTACACCTTC
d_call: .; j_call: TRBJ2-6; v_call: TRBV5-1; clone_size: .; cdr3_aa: CASSLAVVGGANVLTF; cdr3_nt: TGCGCCAGCAGCTTGGCCGTGGTAGGGGGGGCCAACGTCCTGACTTTC
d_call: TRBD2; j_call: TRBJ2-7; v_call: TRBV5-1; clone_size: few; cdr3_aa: CASSVGTSGGNEQYF; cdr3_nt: TGCGCCAGCAGCGTGGGGACTAGCGGGGGCAACGAGCAGTACTTC
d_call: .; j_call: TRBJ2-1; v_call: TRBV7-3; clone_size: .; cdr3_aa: CASSFPGFGEQFF; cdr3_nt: TGTGCCAGCAGCTTTCCTGGGTTTGGCGAGCAGTTCTTC
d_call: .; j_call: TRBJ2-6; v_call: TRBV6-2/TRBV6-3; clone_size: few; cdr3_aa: CASSYTRISTVYSGANVLTF; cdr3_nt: TGTGCCAGCAGTTACACGCGGATCTCGACAGTTTACTCTGGGGCCAACGTCCTGACTTTC
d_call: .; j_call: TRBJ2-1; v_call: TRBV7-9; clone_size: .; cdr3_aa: CASSLGLRGTRWYEQFF; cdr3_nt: TGTGCCAGCAGCTTAGGGCTCCGTGGGACCCGATGGTATGAGCAGTTCTTC
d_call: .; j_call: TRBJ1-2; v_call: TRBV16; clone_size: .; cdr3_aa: CASTRTDNYGYTF; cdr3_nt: TGTGCCAGCACCAGGACAGATAACTATGGCTACACCTTC
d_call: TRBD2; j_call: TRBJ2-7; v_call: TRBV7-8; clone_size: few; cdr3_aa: CASSLAGLAGGKYEQYF; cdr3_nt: TGTGCCAGCAGCTTAGCGGGACTAGCGGGGGGGAAATACGAGCAGTACTTC
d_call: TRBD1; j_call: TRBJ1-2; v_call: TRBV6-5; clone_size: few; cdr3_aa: CASSFLQGSYGYGYTF; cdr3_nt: TGTGCCAGCAGTTTCCTACAGGGGTCCTACGGCTATGGCTACACCTTC
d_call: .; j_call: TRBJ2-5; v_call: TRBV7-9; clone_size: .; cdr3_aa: CASSRSTGIETQYF; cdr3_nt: TGTGCCAGCAGCCGGTCGACAGGTATCGAGACCCAGTACTTC
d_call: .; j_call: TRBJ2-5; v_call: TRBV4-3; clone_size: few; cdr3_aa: CASSQGSGVRETQYF; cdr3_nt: TGCGCCAGCAGCCAAGGTTCGGGGGTACGAGAGACCCAGTACTTC
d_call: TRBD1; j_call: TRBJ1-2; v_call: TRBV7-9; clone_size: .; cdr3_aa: CASSGDRGTGYTF; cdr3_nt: TGTGCCAGCAGCGGGGACAGGGGAACTGGCTACACCTTC
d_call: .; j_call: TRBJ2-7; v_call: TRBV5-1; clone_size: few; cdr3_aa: CASRQSGKPYEQYF; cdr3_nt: TGCGCCAGCAGACAATCAGGGAAGCCCTACGAGCAGTACTTC
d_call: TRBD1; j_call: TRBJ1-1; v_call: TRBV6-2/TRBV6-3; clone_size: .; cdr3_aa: CASPSGTGVTEAFF; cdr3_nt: TGTGCCAGTCCATCCGGGACAGGGGTTACTGAAGCTTTCTTT
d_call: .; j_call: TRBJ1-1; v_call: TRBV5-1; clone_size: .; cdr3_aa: CASSLAAVGNTEAFF; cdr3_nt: TGCGCCAGCAGCTTGGCCGCCGTGGGTAACACTGAAGCTTTCTTT
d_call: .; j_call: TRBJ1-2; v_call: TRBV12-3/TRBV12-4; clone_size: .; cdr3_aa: CASRGDGPFARTF; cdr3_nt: TGTGCCAGCCGGGGCGACGGGCCGTTCGCTAGGACCTTC
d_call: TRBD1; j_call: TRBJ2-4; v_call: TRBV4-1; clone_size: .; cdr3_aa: CASSLRDRAGNIQYF; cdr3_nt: TGCGCCAGCAGCCTCCGGGACAGGGCGGGAAACATTCAGTACTTC
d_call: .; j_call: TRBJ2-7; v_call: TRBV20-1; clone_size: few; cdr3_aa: CSARSGARSSYEQYF; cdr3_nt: TGCAGTGCTAGATCGGGGGCGCGAAGCTCCTACGAGCAGTACTTC
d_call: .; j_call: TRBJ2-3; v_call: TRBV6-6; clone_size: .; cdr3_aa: CASSPSLQGDTQYF; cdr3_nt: TGTGCCAGCAGTCCTTCGCTCCAAGGAGATACGCAGTATTTT